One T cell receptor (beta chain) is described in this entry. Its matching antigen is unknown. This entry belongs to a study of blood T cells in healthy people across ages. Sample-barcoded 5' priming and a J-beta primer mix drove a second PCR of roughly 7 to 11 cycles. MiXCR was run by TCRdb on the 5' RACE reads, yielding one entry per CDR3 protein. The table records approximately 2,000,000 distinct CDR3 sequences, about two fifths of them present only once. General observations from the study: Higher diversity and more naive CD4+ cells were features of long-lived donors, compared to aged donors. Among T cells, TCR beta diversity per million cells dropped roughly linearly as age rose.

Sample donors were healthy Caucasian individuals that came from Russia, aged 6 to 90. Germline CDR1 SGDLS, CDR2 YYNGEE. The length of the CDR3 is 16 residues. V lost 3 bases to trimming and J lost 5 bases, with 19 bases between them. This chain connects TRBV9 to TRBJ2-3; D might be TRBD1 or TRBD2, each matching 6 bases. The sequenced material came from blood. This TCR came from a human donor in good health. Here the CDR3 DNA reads TGTGCCAGCAGCGCTGCGGTGGGGGGCAGGGGAGATACGCAGTATTTT. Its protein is CASSAAVGGRGDTQYF.